Listed below are T cell receptor beta chains from one sample, sequenced in a study of cytomegalovirus exposure and HLA in healthy donors. Sequencing used immunoSEQ multiplex PCR; TCRdb keeps in-frame clones, though not all of them. The sample carries over 95,000 clones, 65% to 80% recorded once. Sequencing was performed on PBMCs. These receptors came from a female donor in good health and CMV-seronegative. Each CDR3 is given with its conserved first and last residue. D genes are given only for firm matches. Some rows mark clone size as missing; the rest say once, few, many or name a class of expanded clone.

abundance,len,d_gene,v_gene,j_gene,CDR3nt,CDR3aa
-,13,TRBD2,TRBV19,TRBJ2-2,TGTGCCAGTATCGGACTAGCGGCCGGGGAGCTGTTTTTT,CASIGLAAGELFF
-,14,-,TRBV11-2,TRBJ1-2,TGTGCCAGCAGCCTGGGGGGGACCCCCTATGGCTACACCTTC,CASSLGGTPYGYTF
-,14,-,TRBV29-1,TRBJ2-5,TGCAGCGCAACTACAGGAACAAGACAAGAGACCCAGTACTTC,CSATTGTRQETQYF
-,14,-,TRBV6-1,TRBJ1-1,TGTGCCAGCAGGGCGCAGGGGCCACACACTGAAGCTTTCTTT,CASRAQGPHTEAFF
-,15,-,TRBV18,TRBJ1-5,TGTGCCAGCTCACTGAAGGTTGGCCCGGGTCAGCCCCAGCATTTT,CASSLKVGPGQPQHF
few,12,TRBD1,TRBV6-1,TRBJ1-2,TGTGCCAGTACGACAGGGTGGGATGGCTACACCTTC,CASTTGWDGYTF
few,15,TRBD1,TRBV5-6,TRBJ1-1,TGTGCCAGCAGCACCGACAGGGGGGTATTCACTGAAGCTTTCTTT,CASSTDRGVFTEAFF
-,12,-,TRBV7-3,TRBJ1-5,TGTTCGTTCGGAGGGGCGCTCGGGAACCAGCATTTT,CSFGGALGNQHF
once,15,TRBD1,TRBV5-1,TRBJ2-4,TGCGCCAGCAGCTTGGGGGACAGGGGGTTAAACATTCAGTACTTC,CASSLGDRGLNIQYF
-,14,TRBD1,TRBV5-1,TRBJ2-7,TGCGCCAGCAGCTTCCGGGACAGGACCTACGAGCAGTACTTC,CASSFRDRTYEQYF
few,16,TRBD2,TRBV9,TRBJ2-5,TGTGCCAGCAGCGTAGGGGCTAGCGGGGGGGCCGAGACCCAGTACTTC,CASSVGASGGAETQYF
-,13,-,TRBV5-5,TRBJ1-1,TGTGCCAGCTTTCTGCGCCCGAACACTGAAGCTTTCTTT,CASFLRPNTEAFF
-,19,TRBD2,TRBV6-1,TRBJ2-2,TGTGCCAGCAGTGTAAGGCCTCATTCCACGGCGGGGGGCACCGGGGAGCTGTTTTTT,CASSVRPHSTAGGTGELFF
-,14,TRBD1,TRBV6-1,TRBJ1-1,TGTGCCAGCAGTGAGGGACAGATAAACACTGAAGCTTTCTTT,CASSEGQINTEAFF
-,15,TRBD2,TRBV4-1,TRBJ2-7,TGCGCCAGCAGCCAGTCCGGGACTAGTATCAACGAGCAGTACTTC,CASSQSGTSINEQYF
-,18,TRBD1,TRBV5-1,TRBJ2-2,TGCGCCAGCAGCTGGCCCAGGACAGGTAGTTTTTCCACCGGGGAGCTGTTTTTT,CASSWPRTGSFSTGELFF
-,16,TRBD2,TRBV11-2,TRBJ2-3,TGTGCCAGCAGCTTAGGGGACTATGCTAGCACAGATACGCAGTATTTT,CASSLGDYASTDTQYF
-,13,-,TRBV29-1,TRBJ2-7,TGCAGCGTTCTTGGGGGGTTCGGCTACGAGCAGTACTTC,CSVLGGFGYEQYF
-,13,TRBD1,TRBV4-1,TRBJ1-2,TGCGCCAGCAGGAAGACAGGGGATAATGGCTACACCTTC,CASRKTGDNGYTF
-,15,TRBD1,TRBV6-1,TRBJ2-3,TGTGCCAGCAATCTCCGGGACAGGGGTACAGATACGCAGTATTTT,CASNLRDRGTDTQYF
few,14,-,TRBV5-6,TRBJ1-1,TGTGCCAGCAGCCAGGGTCTTATGGAGGGTGAAGCTTTCTTT,CASSQGLMEGEAFF
-,13,-,TRBV30,TRBJ1-6,TGTGCCTGGAGACAGGACCTTAATTCACCCCTCCACTTT,CAWRQDLNSPLHF
-,13,-,TRBV7-6,TRBJ1-1,TGTGCCAGCAGCTCACGCCAGGGTGGTGAAGCTTTCTTT,CASSSRQGGEAFF
-,16,TRBD1,TRBV6-4,TRBJ1-6,TGTGCCAGCAGCCCGACAGGGGGGAGTGCGTATTCACCCCTCCACTTT,CASSPTGGSAYSPLHF
-,14,-,TRBV19,TRBJ1-5,TGTGCCAGTAGTATCAGGTATAGCAATCAGCCCCAGCATTTT,CASSIRYSNQPQHF
once,15,TRBD1,TRBV7-9,TRBJ1-6,TGTGCCAGCACCAAGACCGGGACAGGTAATTCACCCCTCCACTTT,CASTKTGTGNSPLHF
-,16,-,TRBV14,TRBJ1-1,TGTGCCAGCAGCCACTACCCCGGGACAATGAACACTGAAGCTTTCTTT,CASSHYPGTMNTEAFF
few,14,TRBD1,TRBV7-8,TRBJ2-5,TGTGCCAGCAGCCTCCGGGACAGCCAAGAGACCCAGTACTTC,CASSLRDSQETQYF
-,14,TRBD1,TRBV25-1,TRBJ2-3,TGTGCCAGCAGCCGGGGACAGACCTCAGATACGCAGTATTTT,CASSRGQTSDTQYF
-,16,TRBD2,TRBV5-8,TRBJ2-3,TGTGCCAGCAGCCCAACTAGCGGGGGGGGCACAGATACGCAGTATTTT,CASSPTSGGGTDTQYF
-,15,TRBD1,TRBV2,TRBJ2-7,TGTGCCAGCAGTGTAACCGGGACAGGGGCCTACGAGCAGTACTTC,CASSVTGTGAYEQYF
-,16,TRBD2,TRBV6-5,TRBJ2-1,TGTGCCAGCAGTTACTGGAGCGGGGGGACCGACAATGAGCAGTTCTTC,CASSYWSGGTDNEQFF
-,12,-,TRBV19,TRBJ1-1,TGTGCCAGTAGTACTAAAGGAGCTGAAGCTTTCTTT,CASSTKGAEAFF
-,16,TRBD1,TRBV13,TRBJ2-7,TGTGCCAGCAGCCGACACCGAACGACAGGGATCTACGAGCAGTACTTC,CASSRHRTTGIYEQYF
-,18,TRBD2,TRBV5-4,TRBJ2-1,TGTGCCAGCAGGTCGGGGGGAGCTGGCCGCCTCTCCTACAATGAGCAGTTCTTC,CASRSGGAGRLSYNEQFF
-,16,TRBD2,TRBV9,TRBJ2-4,TGTGCCAGCAGCGTAGCTCCGGGAGGGGCCAAAAACATTCAGTACTTC,CASSVAPGGAKNIQYF
-,13,-,TRBV2,TRBJ2-1,TGTGCCAGCCGGGACATTAGCTACAATGAGCAGTTCTTC,CASRDISYNEQFF
few,14,-,TRBV2,TRBJ1-1,TGTGCCAGCAGCATGGACACCTCGAACACTGAAGCTTTCTTT,CASSMDTSNTEAFF
-,15,TRBD2,TRBV19,TRBJ2-1,TGTGCCAGTAGTATGGAAGCGGGGTTCTACAATGAGCAGTTCTTC,CASSMEAGFYNEQFF
-,14,-,TRBV14,TRBJ2-3,TGTGCCAGCAGCCAAGTAGGCTCCGGGTATACGCAGTATTTT,CASSQVGSGYTQYF
-,15,-,TRBV11-1,TRBJ1-6,TGTGCCAGCAGCTTAGCGGCCCCGAACAATTCACCCCTCCACTTT,CASSLAAPNNSPLHF
-,13,-,TRBV25-1,TRBJ1-2,TGTGCCAGCGGAGGACAGATTAACTATGGCTACACCTTC,CASGGQINYGYTF
-,16,TRBD1,TRBV4-2,TRBJ2-5,TGTGCCAGCAGCCAAGATTATGACAGGGGGCAAGAGACCCAGTACTTC,CASSQDYDRGQETQYF
-,13,-,TRBV12-5,TRBJ1-6,TGTGCTAGTGGGCCTACAGGGCTAAGTCCCCTCCACTTT,CASGPTGLSPLHF
-,15,-,TRBV14,TRBJ1-2,TGTGCCAGCAGCCAAGTCGGGACAACTAACTATGGCTACACCTTC,CASSQVGTTNYGYTF
-,12,-,TRBV5-1,TRBJ2-3,TGCGCCAGCAGCCGCCTAGGGGTGTTGCAGTATTTT,CASSRLGVLQYF
-,15,-,TRBV7-2,TRBJ2-7,TGTGCCAGCAGCCGGAACGGAGGCGCCGGATACGAGCAGTACTTC,CASSRNGGAGYEQYF
-,13,-,TRBV4-1,TRBJ1-3,TGCGCCAGCAGCCAAGAGCGGTGGGACACCATATATTTT,CASSQERWDTIYF